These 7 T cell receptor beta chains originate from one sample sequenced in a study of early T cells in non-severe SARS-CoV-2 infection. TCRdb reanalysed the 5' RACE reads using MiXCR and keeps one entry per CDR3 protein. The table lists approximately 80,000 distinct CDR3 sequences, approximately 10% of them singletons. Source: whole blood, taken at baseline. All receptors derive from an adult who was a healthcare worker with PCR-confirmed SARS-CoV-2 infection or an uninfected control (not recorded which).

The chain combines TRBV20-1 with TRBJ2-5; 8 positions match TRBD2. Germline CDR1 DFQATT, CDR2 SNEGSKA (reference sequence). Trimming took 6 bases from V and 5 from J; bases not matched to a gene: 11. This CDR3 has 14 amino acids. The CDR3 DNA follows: TGCAGTGCCGAGATTGGGACTAGGGGTGAGACCCAGTACTTC. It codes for CSAEIGTRGETQYF.

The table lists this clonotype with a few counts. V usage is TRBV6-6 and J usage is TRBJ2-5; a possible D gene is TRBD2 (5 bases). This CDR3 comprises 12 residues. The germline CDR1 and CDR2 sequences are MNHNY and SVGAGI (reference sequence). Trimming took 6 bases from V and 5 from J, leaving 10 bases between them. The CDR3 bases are TGTGCCAGCAGCTTCGGGGTGGAGACCCAGTACTTC. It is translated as CASSFGVETQYF.

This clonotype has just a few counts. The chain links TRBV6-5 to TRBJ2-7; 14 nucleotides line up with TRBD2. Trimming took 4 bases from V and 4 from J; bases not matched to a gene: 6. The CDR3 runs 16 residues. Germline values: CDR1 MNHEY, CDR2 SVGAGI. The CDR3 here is CASSLRLAGGRYEQYF. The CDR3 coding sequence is TGTGCCAGCAGTTTACGACTAGCGGGGGGGCGGTACGAGCAGTACTTC.

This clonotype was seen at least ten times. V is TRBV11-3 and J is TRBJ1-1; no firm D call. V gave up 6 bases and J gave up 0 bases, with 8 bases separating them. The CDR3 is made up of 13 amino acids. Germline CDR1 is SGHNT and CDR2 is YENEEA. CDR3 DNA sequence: TGTGCCAGCAGTTTTAAATTGAACACTGAAGCTTTCTTT. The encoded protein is CASSFKLNTEAFF.

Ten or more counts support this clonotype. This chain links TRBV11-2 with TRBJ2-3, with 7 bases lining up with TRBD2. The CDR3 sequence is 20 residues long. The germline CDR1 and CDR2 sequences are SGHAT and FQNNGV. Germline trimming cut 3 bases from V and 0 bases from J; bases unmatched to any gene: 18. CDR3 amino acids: CASSFPMGAGQTPSTDTQYF. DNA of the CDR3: TGTGCCAGCAGCTTCCCTATGGGAGCGGGGCAAACTCCTAGCACAGATACGCAGTATTTT.

CDR3: CASYSVRGGITDTQYF. The CDR3 DNA follows: TGTGCCAGCTACTCTGTACGGGGGGGAATCACAGATACGCAGTATTTT. The rearrangement uses TRBV11-2 and TRBJ2-3, with 8 bases lining up with TRBD2. V dropped 8 bases and J dropped 2; count of bases not matched to a gene: 12. CDR3 length equals 16 residues. CDR1 and CDR2 (germline): SGHAT, FQNNGV.

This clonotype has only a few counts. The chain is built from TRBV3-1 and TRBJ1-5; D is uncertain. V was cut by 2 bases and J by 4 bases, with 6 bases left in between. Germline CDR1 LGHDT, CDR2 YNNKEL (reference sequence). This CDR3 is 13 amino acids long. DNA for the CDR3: TGTGCCAGCAGCCAACGGGGTAATCAGCCCCAGCATTTT. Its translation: CASSQRGNQPQHF.